Listed here is a single T cell receptor (beta chain). Time point specified: pretreatment peripheral blood. Each patient's cancer was a locally advanced or metastatic urothelial carcinoma. Germline-derived CDR1 and CDR2 are SNHLY and FYNNEI. V lost 3 bases to trimming and J lost 8 bases, with 11 bases between them. This CDR3 is built from 13 residues. The data were taken from a study of PD-L1 blockade in urothelial cancer. Looking at the study overall: Male sex and bladder-origin urothelial cancer characterized about 90% of the roughly 30 patients. Patients had undergone 0 to 3 prior chemotherapy regimens.

TCRdb keeps only in-frame clones here, not all; method: immunoSEQ multiplex PCR. The sample yields tens of thousands of clones, 81% seen once. The rearrangement joins TRBV2 to TRBJ2-1; a weak D match, TRBD2 (6 bases). Sequenced here: PBMCs, sampled around atezolizumab (anti-PD-L1) treatment. The sequence was collected from a man between 65 and 80 years old with urothelial cancer. This chain's CDR3 is CASSDGRGDEQFF. The CDR3 DNA reads TGTGCCAGCAGTGACGGGAGAGGCGATGAGCAGTTCTTC.